The present T cell receptor beta chain was sequenced within a study of blood T cell repertoires in COVID-19. Across the study: Sources were T cells, B-cell-depleted T cells, or PBMCs; the material itself was cDNA or gDNA.

Methods used by the authors: Reference gene primer amplification yielded estimated nucleated cell counts. Repertoires were generated with immunoSEQ multiplex PCR, while TCRdb's copy carries only in-frame clones and drops some. That table supplies the V and J calls and clone size; D and trimming were determined from the DNA. Found here are roughly 230,000 clones, 92% of them singletons; the top ten hold roughly 0.8%. Patients at the Seattle site were enrolled during active infection and followed longitudinally. The TCR comes from a man in his thirties or forties with COVID-19, enrolled during active disease. The material sequenced was peripheral blood.

The chain's CDR3 is CASSLNVERGTDTQYF. CDR3 nucleotides: TGTGCCAGCAGCTTAAACGTCGAGCGCGGCACAGATACGCAGTATTTT. The rearrangement uses TRBV7-3 and TRBJ2-3, with D unclear. This CDR3 spans 16 amino acids. Trimming stripped 1 base from V and 1 base from J, with 12 bases between. Germline loops: CDR1 SGHTA, CDR2 FQGTGA.